This entry lists 7 T cell receptor beta chains sequenced from one sample in a study of blood T cells in healthy people across ages. The use of a sample-barcoded 5' primer and a J-beta primer mix characterized a second PCR of roughly 7 to 11 cycles. MiXCR, run by TCRdb on the 5' RACE reads, gives a single entry per CDR3 protein. The sample holds about 940,000 distinct CDR3 sequences, roughly 48% seen once. The material sequenced was blood. The receptors originated from a man aged 25-45 years in good health.

The CDR3 reads CSARDFINYGYTF. Here the CDR3 DNA reads TGCAGTGCTAGAGATTTTATTAACTATGGCTACACCTTC. The rearrangement uses TRBV20-1 and TRBJ1-2, with D uncertain. With 0 bases removed from V and 1 base from J, the gap between germline ends came to 6 bases. Looked up from germline, CDR1 is DFQATT and CDR2 is SNEGSKA (reference sequence). This CDR3 contains 13 residues.

This chain links TRBV5-1 with TRBJ2-7, with D hard to call. Trimming left V 0 bases short and J 0 bases short, with 10 bases between. CDR1 and CDR2 from the germline V gene are SGHRS and YFSETQ. The CDR3 spans 15 residues. Here the CDR3 reads CASSLDRPDSYEQYF. The CDR3 DNA sequence: TGCGCCAGCAGCTTGGACCGGCCTGACTCCTACGAGCAGTACTTC.

This chain uses TRBV6-2 or TRBV6-3 with TRBJ2-1; 10 nucleotides agree with TRBD1. V lost 7 bases to trimming and J lost 7 bases; unmatched junction nucleotides: 13. This CDR3 is 16 amino acids long. CDR1 MNHEY and CDR2 SVGEGT come from the germline V gene. The CDR3 bases are TGTGCCAGCACTCACGCCCTCGGGACAGGGGCAAATGAGCAGTTCTTC. Amino acids: CASTHALGTGANEQFF.

V usage is TRBV19 and J usage is TRBJ2-1; 11 positions match TRBD1. The length of the CDR3 is 16 residues. CDR1 and CDR2 (germline): LNHDA, SQIVND (reference sequence). The V segment lost 4 bases and the J segment 8 bases; nucleotides outside the gene matches: 10. CDR3: CASSTAGTGGTDEQFF. In DNA, the CDR3 is TGTGCCAGTAGTACGGCCGGGACAGGGGGGACCGATGAGCAGTTCTTC. Full variable domain (outside the CDR3, taken from reference TRBV19 and TRBJ2-1): DGGITQSPKYLFRKEGQNVTLSCEQNLNHDAMYWYRQDPGQGLRLIYYSQIVNDFQKGDIAEGYSVSREKKESFPLTVTSAQKNPTAFYLCASSTAGTGGTDEQFFGPGTRLTVL.

V is TRBV29-1 and J is TRBJ2-1; TRBD2 matches at 11 bases. This CDR3 region has 14 residues. CDR1 is SQVTM, CDR2 ANQGSEA, per germline. Trimming took 7 bases from V and 2 from J; bases not matched to a gene: 4. The CDR3 spells CSARLAGTYNEQFF. The CDR3 DNA follows: TGCAGCGCTAGACTAGCGGGGACCTACAATGAGCAGTTCTTC.

This chain connects TRBV6-1 to TRBJ1-5, with D unresolved. This CDR3 contains 13 residues. Germline assignment: CDR1 MNHNS and CDR2 SASEGT. The V end was cut by 6 bases, the J end by 7 bases, with 13 bases between. CDR3 coding DNA: TGTGCCAGCAGCCCCAATAGGGTACAGCCCCAGCATTTT. This gives the protein CASSPNRVQPQHF.

V usage is TRBV6-2 or TRBV6-3 and J usage is TRBJ2-7, with 9 positions matching TRBD1. The J segment lost 6 bases and the V segment lost 6 bases, leaving 9 bases of the junction unmatched. The length of the CDR3 is 14 residues. CDR1 MNHEY and CDR2 SVGEGT come from the germline V gene. The CDR3, as DNA: TGTGCCAGCAGGATGGCCGGGACAGGGATCGAGCAGTACTTC. It yields the protein CASRMAGTGIEQYF.